The table lists the clone carrying this TCR beta chain with a few counts. Antigen: not known. The source of the sample is a study of shared clonotypes between healthy human individuals. Looking at the study overall: CD4 naive and CD4 memory each took three plates per donor, while CD8 naive took two and CD8 memory one. Whole-study findings and limits: Compared with clonotypes that all four donors shared, non-shared clonotypes had lower generation probabilities. Naive CD4 clonotypes were shared across a handful of donors at roughly 5%. Deeper or shallower sequencing was expected to change how clonotypes are shared among donors.

The CDR3 loop spans 12 amino acids. V lost 2 bases, J lost 14 bases, and 3 bases stayed unmatched. The germline gives CDR1 LNHDA, CDR2 SQIVND (reference sequence). TCRdb's copy holds only in-frame clones and misses some; the assay was immunoSEQ multiplex PCR. The sample yields 600,000 to 750,000 clones, approximately 75% seen once. The sequencing input was memory CD4+ T cells sorted from blood. As to subset: CD45RA-negative fraction. The genes are TRBV19 and TRBJ2-1, with 10 bases matching TRBD2. This clonotype originated in a woman aged 25 to 39 in good health. CDR3 residues: CASSITSGIEFF. The CDR3 DNA sequence: TGTGCCAGTAGTATAACTAGCGGGATTGAGTTCTTC.